This TCR beta chain originates from a study of T cells in Graves' hyperthyroidism and ophthalmopathy. Study observations and caveats: From stable hyperthyroidism, ophthalmopathy was separated by a 13 V-J model.

Amplification yielded TCR beta CDR3 regions, with RNA transcripts as the source. First-round RT-PCR with HTBI primers amplified the TCR CDR3 region. MiXCR, run by TCRdb on the multiplex PCR reads, gives a single entry per CDR3 protein. Here the sample spans about 290,000 distinct CDR3 sequences, roughly an eighth being singletons. This clonotype was seen at least ten times. The antigen remains undetermined. CDR1 and CDR2 from the germline V gene are SEHNR and FQNEAQ (reference sequence). The CDR3 spans 12 residues. V lost 1 base to trimming and J lost 7 bases, with 8 bases between them. V gene TRBV7-9 combines with J gene TRBJ2-7, with a possible D match to TRBD1 (5 bases). The TCR originated in a middle-aged woman with Graves' hyperthyroidism. Material: blood. CDR3 amino acids: CASSLDPGEQYF. The CDR3 region has the DNA TGTGCCAGCAGCTTAGATCCAGGGGAGCAGTACTTC.